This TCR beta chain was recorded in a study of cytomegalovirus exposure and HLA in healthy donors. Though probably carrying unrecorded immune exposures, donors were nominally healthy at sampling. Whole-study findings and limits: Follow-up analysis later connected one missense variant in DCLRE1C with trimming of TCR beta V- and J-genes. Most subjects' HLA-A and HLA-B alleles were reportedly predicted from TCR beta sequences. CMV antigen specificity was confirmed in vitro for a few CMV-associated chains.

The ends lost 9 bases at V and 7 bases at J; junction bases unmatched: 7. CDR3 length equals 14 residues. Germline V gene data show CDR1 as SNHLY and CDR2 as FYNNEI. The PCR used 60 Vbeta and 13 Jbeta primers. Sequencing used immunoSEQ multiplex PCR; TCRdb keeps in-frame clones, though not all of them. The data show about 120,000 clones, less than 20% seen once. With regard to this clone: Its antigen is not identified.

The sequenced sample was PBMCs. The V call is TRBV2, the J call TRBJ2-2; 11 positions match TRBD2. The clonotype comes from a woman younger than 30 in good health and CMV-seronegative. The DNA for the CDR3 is TGTGCCAGTCGGACTAGCGGGCTTGTCGGGGAGCTGTTTTTT. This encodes CASRTSGLVGELFF.